Below, 14 T cell receptor beta chains from the same sample are listed, as sequenced in a study of T-cell memory formation after mild COVID-19. TCRdb called the 5' RACE reads again in MiXCR, with one record for every CDR3 protein. The sample has 450,000 to 700,000 distinct CDR3 sequences, more than 15% seen once; the top ten hold about 12%. What was sequenced was PBMCs or a T cell subset sorted from them (not recorded which). The receptors come from an adult woman who had mild COVID-19 (a few samples of this study predate the infection). Cell type and time point are not known.

This chain uses TRBV29-1 with TRBJ2-1, with D hard to call. Trimming removed 1 base from V and 10 bases from J, with 8 bases in between. This CDR3 has 11 amino acids. CDR1 SQVTM and CDR2 ANQGSEA come from the germline V gene. The CDR3: CSVEVNREQFF. The CDR3 DNA reads TGCAGCGTTGAAGTAAATAGGGAGCAGTTCTTC.

This clonotype showed up just a few times. The V gene is TRBV2, the J gene TRBJ1-5, with D possibly TRBD1 on 5 matching bases. This CDR3 region has 13 residues. The ends were cut back, 7 bases at V and 5 bases at J, with 12 bases in the middle. CDR1 is SNHLY, CDR2 FYNNEI, per germline. DNA for the CDR3: TGTGCCAGCACTGGAGGGGTCGATCAGCCCCAGCATTTT. It yields the protein CASTGGVDQPQHF.

The chain couples TRBV7-8 to TRBJ1-4; D gene unclear. Germline V gene lookup returns CDR1 SGHVS and CDR2 FQNEAQ. This CDR3 spans 14 amino acids. V was trimmed by 3 bases and J by 4 bases, leaving 9 bases between them. The CDR3 spells CASSFFRNNEKLFF. As DNA, the CDR3 is TGTGCCAGCAGCTTTTTCAGGAATAATGAAAAACTGTTTTTT.

This clonotype has more than one count but fewer than ten. The V and J genes are TRBV19 and TRBJ2-7, with 8 bases fitting TRBD1. V was clipped by 5 bases and J by 2 bases; unmatched bases: 8. The CDR3 has 15 residues. The germline V gene has CDR1 LNHDA and CDR2 SQIVND (reference sequence). CDR3 protein: CASSPGTGITYEQYF. In DNA form, the CDR3 reads TGTGCCAGTAGTCCAGGGACAGGAATCACCTACGAGCAGTACTTC.

This clonotype was recorded many times. The chain is built from TRBV7-8 and TRBJ1-4, with a possible D match to TRBD1 (6 bases). Germline V gene sequence: CDR1 SGHVS, CDR2 FQNEAQ. V lost 4 bases to trimming and J lost 6 bases, with 18 bases between them. The CDR3 runs to 16 residues. DNA for the CDR3: TGTGCCAGCAGCTCCCCGGTGGGGGGGGCTGATGAAAAACTGTTTTTT. Its translation is CASSSPVGGADEKLFF. Based on the CDR3 plus reference TRBV7-8 and TRBJ1-4, the full variable domain is GAGVSQSPRYKVAKRGQDVALRCDPISGHVSLFWYQQALGQGPEFLTYFQNEAQLDKSGLPSDRFFAERPEGSVSTLKIQRTQQEDSAVYLCASSSPVGGADEKLFFGSGTQLSVL.

The chain couples TRBV20-1 to TRBJ2-3; 13 bases are a match to TRBD2. The germline V gene encodes CDR1 DFQATT and CDR2 SNEGSKA (reference sequence). CDR3 length: 17 residues. After removal of 0 bases from V and 2 bases from J, the junction contained 5 bases not matched to a gene. CDR3 protein: CSAREGGLAGFTDTQYF. The DNA of the CDR3 is TGCAGTGCTAGAGAGGGGGGACTAGCGGGATTCACAGATACGCAGTATTTT.

This clonotype has just a few counts. The chain couples TRBV7-9 to TRBJ2-3; the D gene is possibly TRBD2 (5 bases). Trimming removed 6 bases at V and 1 base at J, with 11 bases between. This CDR3 region has 14 residues. Germline assignment: CDR1 SEHNR and CDR2 FQNEAQ (reference sequence). CDR3 sequence: CASRAARGTDTQYF. The CDR3 region has the DNA TGTGCCAGCAGAGCGGCGCGCGGCACAGATACGCAGTATTTT.

This clonotype has just a few counts. The rearrangement joins TRBV6-5 to TRBJ2-3, with D possibly matching TRBD1 (6 bases). Trimming cost V 2 bases and J 4 bases, with 13 bases left between them. Per the germline V gene, CDR1 is MNHEY and CDR2 is SVGAGI. This CDR3 region has 15 residues. CDR3 sequence: CASSYGGSKADTQYF. In DNA, the CDR3 is TGTGCCAGCAGTTACGGGGGCAGTAAAGCAGATACGCAGTATTTT.

This clonotype was found once. The genes are TRBV12-3 or TRBV12-4 and TRBJ2-3, with D perhaps TRBD1 (5 bases). CDR3 length: 12 residues. Trimming left V 6 bases short and J 3 bases short, with 7 bases between. CDR3 bases: TGTGCCAGCAGATACAGGACAGATACGCAGTATTTT. Amino acids: CASRYRTDTQYF.

In its sample, this clonotype was seen a few times. V and J are TRBV9 and TRBJ1-1, with unresolved D. V was shortened by 7 bases and J by 0 bases, with 16 bases between the two germline ends. The CDR3 is 15 residues long. Looked up from germline, CDR1 is SGDLS and CDR2 is YYNGEE. The CDR3 bases are TGTGCCAGCTCCCCCGCTGACACCATGAACACTGAAGCTTTCTTT. Translating gives CASSPADTMNTEAFF.

The V gene is TRBV24-1, the J gene TRBJ2-1, with 12 nucleotides matching TRBD2. CDR1 is KGHDR, CDR2 SFDVKD, per germline. Trimming removed 5 bases from V and 7 bases from J; junction bases left unmatched: 5. This CDR3 contains 15 residues. The chain's CDR3 is CATSVLAGGLNEQFF. CDR3 coding DNA: TGTGCCACCAGTGTCCTAGCGGGAGGGTTAAATGAGCAGTTCTTC.

This clonotype occurred a few times. The genes are TRBV24-1 and TRBJ2-1, with TRBD2 identical over 7 bases. The CDR3 contains 14 residues. Germline V gene data show CDR1 as KGHDR and CDR2 as SFDVKD. The V gene end was trimmed by 7 bases and the J gene end by 3 bases; junction bases not matched to a gene: 5. CDR3 residues: CATSPGLSYNEQFF. The CDR3 DNA is TGTGCCACCAGCCCGGGACTAAGCTACAATGAGCAGTTCTTC.

This clonotype turned up a few times. The J gene is TRBJ1-3, the V gene TRBV4-2; D gene uncertain. The CDR3 is made up of 11 amino acids. Germline assignment: CDR1 LGHNA and CDR2 YNFKEQ. V was trimmed by 3 bases and J by 4 bases, leaving 1 base between them. Here the CDR3 DNA reads TGTGCCAGCAGCCAGGGAAACACCATATATTTT. Its protein is CASSQGNTIYF.

V gene TRBV5-4 combines with J gene TRBJ2-5; possible D gene TRBD2, 7 bases. V gave up 2 bases and J gave up 4 bases, with 15 bases separating them. CDR1 and CDR2 from the germline V gene are SGHNT and YYREEE (reference sequence). CDR3 length: 15 residues. The CDR3 is CASSFGGGGRETQYF. The CDR3, as DNA: TGTGCCAGCAGCTTCGGAGGGGGGGGACGAGAGACCCAGTACTTC.